This T cell receptor beta chain was recovered during a study of T cell responses to AZD1222 COVID-19 vaccine. Points from the study as a whole: Repertoire samples came only from after the peak T cell response.

V lost 3 bases, J lost 5 bases, and 10 bases lay in between. Germline CDR1 is MDHEN and CDR2 is SYDVKM. CDR3 size: 13 residues. The table lists this clone with a count of one. Its antigen is not identified. Measured with immunoSEQ multiplex PCR; TCRdb has only the in-frame clones, and not every one. The repertoire holds 120,000 to 150,000 clones, with 85% to 90% as singletons. The chain carries TRBV28 and TRBJ1-2; D not resolved. The clonotype was recovered from an adult who received the AZD1222 COVID-19 vaccine. Here the sequenced sample was peripheral blood, taken 28 days after the second AZD1222 dose. As DNA, the CDR3 is TGTGCCAGCAGTTTGTATCCTCGTTATGGCTACACCTTC. Residues: CASSLYPRYGYTF.